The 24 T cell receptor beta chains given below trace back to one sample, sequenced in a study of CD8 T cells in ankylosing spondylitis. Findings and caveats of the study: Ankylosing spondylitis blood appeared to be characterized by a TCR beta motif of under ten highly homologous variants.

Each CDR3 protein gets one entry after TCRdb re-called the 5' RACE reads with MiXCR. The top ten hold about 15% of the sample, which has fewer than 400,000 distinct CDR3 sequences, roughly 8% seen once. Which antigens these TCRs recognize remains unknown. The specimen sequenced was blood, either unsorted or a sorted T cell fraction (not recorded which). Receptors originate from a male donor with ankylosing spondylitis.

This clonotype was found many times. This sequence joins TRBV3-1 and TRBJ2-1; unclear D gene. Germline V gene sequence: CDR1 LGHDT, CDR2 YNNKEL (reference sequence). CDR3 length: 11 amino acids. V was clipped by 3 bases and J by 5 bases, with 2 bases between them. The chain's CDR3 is CASSHHNEQFF. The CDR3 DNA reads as TGTGCCAGCAGCCATCACAATGAGCAGTTCTTC.

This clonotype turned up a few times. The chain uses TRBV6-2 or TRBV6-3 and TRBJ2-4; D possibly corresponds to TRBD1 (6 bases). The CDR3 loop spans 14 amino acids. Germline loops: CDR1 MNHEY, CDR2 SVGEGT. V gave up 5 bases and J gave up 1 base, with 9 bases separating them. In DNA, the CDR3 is TGTGCCAGCAGTGCCGACAGGGCCAAAAACATTCAGTACTTC. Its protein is CASSADRAKNIQYF.

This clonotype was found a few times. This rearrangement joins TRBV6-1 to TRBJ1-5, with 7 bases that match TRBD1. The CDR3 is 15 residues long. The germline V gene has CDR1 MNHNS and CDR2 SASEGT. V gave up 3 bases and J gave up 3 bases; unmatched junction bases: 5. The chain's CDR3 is CASSDPGQPNQPQHF. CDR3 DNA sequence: TGTGCCAGCAGTGACCCGGGACAGCCCAATCAGCCCCAGCATTTT.

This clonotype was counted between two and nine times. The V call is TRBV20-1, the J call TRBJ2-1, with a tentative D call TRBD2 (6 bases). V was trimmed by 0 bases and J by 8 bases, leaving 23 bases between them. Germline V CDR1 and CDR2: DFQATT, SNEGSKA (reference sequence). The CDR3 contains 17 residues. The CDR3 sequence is CSARDLSGRKALDEQFF. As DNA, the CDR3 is TGCAGTGCTAGAGATCTTAGCGGCAGAAAGGCTTTGGATGAGCAGTTCTTC.

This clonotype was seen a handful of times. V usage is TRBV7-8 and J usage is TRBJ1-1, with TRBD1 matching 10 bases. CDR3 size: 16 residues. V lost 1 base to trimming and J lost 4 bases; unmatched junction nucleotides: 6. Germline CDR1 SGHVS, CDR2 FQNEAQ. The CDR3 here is CASSLGVTGGFTEAFF. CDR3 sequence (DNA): TGTGCCAGCAGCTTAGGTGTGACAGGGGGCTTCACTGAAGCTTTCTTT.

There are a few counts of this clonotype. The chain's CDR3 is CASRGLAAEQFF. CDR3 nucleotides: TGTGCCAGCAGAGGACTAGCGGCTGAGCAGTTCTTC. The gene calls are TRBV2 and TRBJ2-1; 10 nucleotides line up with TRBD2. CDR1 SNHLY and CDR2 FYNNEI come from the germline V gene. CDR3 length equals 12 residues. Germline trimming cut 6 bases from V and 9 bases from J; bases unmatched to any gene: 2.

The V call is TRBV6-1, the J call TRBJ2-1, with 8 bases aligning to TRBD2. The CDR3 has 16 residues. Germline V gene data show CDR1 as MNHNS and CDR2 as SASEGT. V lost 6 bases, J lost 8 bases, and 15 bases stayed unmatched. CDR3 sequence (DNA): TGTGCCAGCAGCCACCCCCTGGCGGGAGGTCTTGATGAGCAGTTCTTC. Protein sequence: CASSHPLAGGLDEQFF.

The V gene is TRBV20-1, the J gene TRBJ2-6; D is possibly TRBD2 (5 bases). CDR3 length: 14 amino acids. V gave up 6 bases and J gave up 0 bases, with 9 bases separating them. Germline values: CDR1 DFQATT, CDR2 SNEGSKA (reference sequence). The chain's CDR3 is CSARRDSGANVLTF. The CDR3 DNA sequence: TGCAGTGCGCGACGGGACTCTGGGGCCAACGTCCTGACTTTC.

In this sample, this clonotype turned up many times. The CDR3 region is CASSPRRGPYLGGGYNEQFF. Written as DNA, the CDR3 is TGTGCCAGCAGCCCTCGGCGGGGGCCCTATCTAGGGGGGGGTTACAATGAGCAGTTCTTC. The V call is TRBV12-3 or TRBV12-4, the J call TRBJ2-1; tentatively, D is TRBD2 (7 bases). Deletions cut 6 bases from V and 4 bases from J, with 31 bases between. This CDR3 spans 20 amino acids.

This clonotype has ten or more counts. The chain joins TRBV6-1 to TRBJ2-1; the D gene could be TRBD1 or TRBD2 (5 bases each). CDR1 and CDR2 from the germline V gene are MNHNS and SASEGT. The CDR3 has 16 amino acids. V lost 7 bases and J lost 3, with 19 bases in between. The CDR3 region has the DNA TGTGCCAGCACGCATCGGTGGGGGAGTCACTACAATGAGCAGTTCTTC. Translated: CASTHRWGSHYNEQFF.

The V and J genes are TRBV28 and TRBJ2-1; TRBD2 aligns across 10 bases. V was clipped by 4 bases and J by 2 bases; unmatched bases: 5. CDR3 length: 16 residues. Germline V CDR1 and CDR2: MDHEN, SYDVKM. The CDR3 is CASSYQAGGPYNEQFF. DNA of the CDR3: TGTGCCAGCAGTTACCAAGCGGGAGGGCCCTACAATGAGCAGTTCTTC.

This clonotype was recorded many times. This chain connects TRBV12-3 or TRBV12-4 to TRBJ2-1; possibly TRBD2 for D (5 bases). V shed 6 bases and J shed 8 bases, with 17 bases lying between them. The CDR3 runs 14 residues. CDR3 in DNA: TGTGCCAGCAGAATCGTAGGAGGACGCGATGAGCAGTTCTTC. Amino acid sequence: CASRIVGGRDEQFF.

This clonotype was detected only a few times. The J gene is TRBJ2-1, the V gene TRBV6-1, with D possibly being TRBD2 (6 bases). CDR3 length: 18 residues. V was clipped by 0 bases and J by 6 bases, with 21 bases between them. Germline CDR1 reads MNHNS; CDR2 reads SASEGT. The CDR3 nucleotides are TGTGCCAGCAGTGAAGCTCTTCGGGACTCTTTTCTCCTCAATGAGCAGTTCTTC. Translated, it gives CASSEALRDSFLLNEQFF.

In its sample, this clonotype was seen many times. CDR3 in amino acids: CSASRRETQYF. The CDR3 DNA reads TGCAGTGCTAGCCGAAGGGAGACCCAGTACTTC. This chain connects TRBV20-1 to TRBJ2-5; D unresolved. The germline V gene has CDR1 DFQATT and CDR2 SNEGSKA (reference sequence). V shed 3 bases and J shed 5 bases, with 7 bases lying between them. This CDR3 contains 11 residues.

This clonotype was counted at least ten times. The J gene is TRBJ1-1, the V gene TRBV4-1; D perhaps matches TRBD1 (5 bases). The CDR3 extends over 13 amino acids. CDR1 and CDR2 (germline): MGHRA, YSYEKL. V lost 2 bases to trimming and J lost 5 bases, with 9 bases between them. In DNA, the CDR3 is TGCGCCAGCAGCCAATTAAGACAGACTGAAGCTTTCTTT. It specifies CASSQLRQTEAFF.

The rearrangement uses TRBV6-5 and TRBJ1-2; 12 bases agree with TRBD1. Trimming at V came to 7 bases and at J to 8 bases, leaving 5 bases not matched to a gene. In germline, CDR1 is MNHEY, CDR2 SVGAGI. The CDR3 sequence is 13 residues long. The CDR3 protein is CASMGTGGAGYTF. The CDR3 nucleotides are TGTGCCAGCATGGGGACAGGGGGCGCGGGCTACACCTTC.

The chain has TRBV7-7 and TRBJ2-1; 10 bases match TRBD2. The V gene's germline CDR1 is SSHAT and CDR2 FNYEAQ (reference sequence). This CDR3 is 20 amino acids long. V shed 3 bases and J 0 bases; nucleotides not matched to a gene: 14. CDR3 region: CASSFASGRGRGSSYNEQFF. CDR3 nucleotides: TGTGCCAGCAGCTTCGCTAGCGGGAGAGGTCGGGGTAGCTCCTACAATGAGCAGTTCTTC.

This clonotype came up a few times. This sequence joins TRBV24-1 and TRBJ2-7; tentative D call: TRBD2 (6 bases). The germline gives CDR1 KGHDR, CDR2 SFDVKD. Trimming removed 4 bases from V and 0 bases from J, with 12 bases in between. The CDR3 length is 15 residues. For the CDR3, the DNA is TGTGCCACCAGTGAGGGGACTGCGAGCTCCTACGAGCAGTACTTC. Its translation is CATSEGTASSYEQYF.

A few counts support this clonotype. The CDR3 protein is CASSILAGGPRGDEQFF. As DNA, the CDR3 is TGTGCCAGCAGCATACTAGCGGGAGGGCCCCGAGGGGATGAGCAGTTCTTC. The chain joins TRBV7-2 to TRBJ2-1; TRBD2 matches 13 bases. This CDR3 comprises 17 residues. Germline-derived CDR1 and CDR2 are SGHTA and FQGNSA. V was clipped by 5 bases and J by 8 bases; unmatched bases: 12.

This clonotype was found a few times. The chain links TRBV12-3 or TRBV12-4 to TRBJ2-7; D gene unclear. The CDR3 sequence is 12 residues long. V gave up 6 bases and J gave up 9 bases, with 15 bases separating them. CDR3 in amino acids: CASSLGLDGQYF. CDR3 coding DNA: TGTGCCAGCAGCCTTGGGCTGGATGGGCAGTACTTC.

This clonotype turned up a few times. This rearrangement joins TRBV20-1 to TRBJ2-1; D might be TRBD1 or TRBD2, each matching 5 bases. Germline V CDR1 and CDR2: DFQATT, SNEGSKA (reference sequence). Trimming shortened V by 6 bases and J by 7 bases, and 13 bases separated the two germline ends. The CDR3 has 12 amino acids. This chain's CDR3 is CSAEGTLNEQFF. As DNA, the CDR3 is TGCAGTGCCGAGGGGACGTTAAATGAGCAGTTCTTC.

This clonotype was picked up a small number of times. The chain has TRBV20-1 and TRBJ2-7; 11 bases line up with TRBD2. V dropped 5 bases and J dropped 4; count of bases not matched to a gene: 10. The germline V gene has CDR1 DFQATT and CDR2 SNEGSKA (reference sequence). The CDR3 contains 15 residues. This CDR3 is CSARPLAGGVYEQYF. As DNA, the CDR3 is TGCAGTGCTCGACCGTTAGCGGGAGGGGTATACGAGCAGTACTTC.

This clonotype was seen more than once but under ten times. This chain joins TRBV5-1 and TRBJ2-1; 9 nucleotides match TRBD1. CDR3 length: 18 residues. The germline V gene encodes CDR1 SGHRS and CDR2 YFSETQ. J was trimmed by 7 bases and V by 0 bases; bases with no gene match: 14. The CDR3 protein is CASSLGQGVASGKNEQFF. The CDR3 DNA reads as TGCGCCAGCAGCTTGGGACAGGGGGTGGCTAGCGGTAAGAATGAGCAGTTCTTC. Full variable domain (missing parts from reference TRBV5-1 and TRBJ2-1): KAGVTQTPRYLIKTRGQQVTLSCSPISGHRSVSWYQQTPGQGLQFLFEYFSETQRNKGNFPGRFSGRQFSNSRSEMNVSTLELGDSALYLCASSLGQGVASGKNEQFFGPGTRLTVL.

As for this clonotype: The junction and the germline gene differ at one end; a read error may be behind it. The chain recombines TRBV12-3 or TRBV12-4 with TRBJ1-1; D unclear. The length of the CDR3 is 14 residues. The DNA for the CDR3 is TGTGCCAACAGTTTTAACGTCGAGAACACTGAAGCTTTCTTT. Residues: CANSFNVENTEAFF.